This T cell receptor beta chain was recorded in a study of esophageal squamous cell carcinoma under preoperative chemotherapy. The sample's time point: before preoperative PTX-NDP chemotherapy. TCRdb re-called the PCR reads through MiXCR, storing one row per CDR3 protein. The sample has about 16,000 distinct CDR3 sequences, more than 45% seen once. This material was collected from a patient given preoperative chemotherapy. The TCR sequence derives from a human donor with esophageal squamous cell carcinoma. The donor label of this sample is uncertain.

The CDR3: CASSSGVYGYTF. The DNA of the CDR3 is TGTGCCAGCAGCTCCGGGGTCTATGGCTACACCTTC. The chain joins TRBV7-3 to TRBJ1-2; no clear D gene. This CDR3 contains 12 residues. The germline V and J ends were trimmed by 4 bases and 4 bases, with 7 bases remaining between them. CDR1 is SGHTA and CDR2 is FQGTGA in the germline V gene. Based on the CDR3 plus reference TRBV7-3 and TRBJ1-2, the full variable domain is GAGVSQTPSNKVTEKGKYVELRCDPISGHTALYWYRQSLGQGPEFLIYFQGTGAADDSGLPNDRFFAVRPEGSVSTLKIQRTERGDSAVYLCASSSGVYGYTFGSGTRLTVV.